A selection of T cell receptor beta chains follows, all from one sample in a study of cytomegalovirus exposure and HLA in healthy donors. This table comes from immunoSEQ multiplex PCR, and its TCRdb copy is limited to in-frame clones, with some not included. The sample gives around 64,000 clones, about 70% of which show up once; 20% to 25% is in the top ten. The sample was PBMCs. These receptors came from a woman aged 25 to 45 in good health and CMV-seropositive. CDR3s include the opening cysteine and the closing phenylalanine or tryptophan. The D gene is left open where the match is weak. Some rows mark clone size as missing; the rest say once, few, many or name a class of expanded clone.

abundance	d_gene	v_gene	j_gene	CDR3nt	CDR3aa
few	.	TRBV1	TRBJ2-7	TGCACCAGCAGCCAAGATCAGGACCCAGCGGGAGGGCCTGTCTCCTACGAGCAGTACTTC	CTSSQDQDPAGGPVSYEQYF
.	TRBD1	TRBV7-9	TRBJ1-1	TGTGCCAGCAGCCCTGACAGGGGGCAAGGGACTGAAGCTTTCTTT	CASSPDRGQGTEAFF
.	TRBD2	TRBV7-8	TRBJ2-1	TGTGCCAGCAGATCACCGGGACTAGCGGGAGTTGATGAGCAGTTCTTC	CASRSPGLAGVDEQFF
once	.	TRBV4-2	TRBJ2-7	TGTGCCAGCAGCCAAGGAAGGGGCAGGGCCTACGAGCAGTACTTC	CASSQGRGRAYEQYF
few	.	TRBV1	TRBJ2-1	TGCACCAGCAGCCAATCCGGGACTAGAGTGAGAAACAATGAGCAGTTCTTC	CTSSQSGTRVRNNEQFF
.	.	TRBV28	TRBJ2-1	TGTGCCAGCAGCCGGGGGGCGCTCTACAATGAGCAGTTCTTC	CASSRGALYNEQFF
.	TRBD2	TRBV7-2	TRBJ2-3	TGTGCCAGCAGCCCCGGACTAGCGGGAGATACGCAGTATTTT	CASSPGLAGDTQYF
.	.	TRBV29-1	TRBJ1-2	TGCAGCGCCTACCGGAGGGCATATGGCTACACCTTC	CSAYRRAYGYTF
.	.	TRBV30	TRBJ1-4	TGTGCCTGGAGTCAGTTAGGTGCGGGTGTTGGGGAAAAACTGTTTTTT	CAWSQLGAGVGEKLFF
once	TRBD2	TRBV10-1	TRBJ2-7	TGCGCCAGCAGTGAAGCGGGGGTCCTCTCCGAGCAGTACTTC	CASSEAGVLSEQYF
.	TRBD1	TRBV2	TRBJ1-3	TGTGCCAGCAGTTGGACAGGGGAACGGGTATCCGGAAACACCATATATTTT	CASSWTGERVSGNTIYF
.	TRBD2	TRBV18	TRBJ2-7	TGTGCCAGCTCCCTGACTAGCGGGGCTTCCTACGAGCAGTACTTC	CASSLTSGASYEQYF
.	TRBD1	TRBV18	TRBJ2-7	TGTGCCAGCTCACCGGACAGGATCAGCTACGAGCAGTACTTC	CASSPDRISYEQYF
few	TRBD1	TRBV30	TRBJ1-2	TGTGCCTGGGAAAACACAGGGGCCGTCTCCTATGGCTACACCTTC	CAWENTGAVSYGYTF
.	.	TRBV29-1	TRBJ1-1	TGCAGCGTCGTTCCTTCGACAGGGAACACTGAAGCTTTCTTT	CSVVPSTGNTEAFF
.	TRBD1	TRBV5-1	TRBJ1-2	TGCGCCAGCAGCCCCGGGGACAGGGCTTTTCATGGCTACACCTTC	CASSPGDRAFHGYTF
.	.	TRBV4-3	TRBJ1-1	TGCGCCAGCAGCCAAGAACAGGAAGCTTTCTTT	CASSQEQEAFF
.	TRBD1	TRBV29-1	TRBJ2-1	TGCAGCGTTGGGACAGGGGGCTACAATGAGCAGTTCTTC	CSVGTGGYNEQFF
.	.	TRBV11-2	TRBJ2-7	TGTGCCAGCAGCTTAGGTATTTACAGGGCCTACGAGCAGTACTTC	CASSLGIYRAYEQYF
.	.	TRBV5-1	TRBJ2-3	TGCGCCAGCAGCTCCTCAGGATACACAGATACGCAGTATTTT	CASSSSGYTDTQYF
.	TRBD2	TRBV30	TRBJ2-3	TGTGCCTGGAGTCTCACTAGCGGGAGGGCCGGAGATACGCAGTATTTT	CAWSLTSGRAGDTQYF
.	TRBD1	TRBV29-1	TRBJ2-1	TGCAGCGTAGGGACGGGACAGTCCTACAATGAGCAGTTCTTC	CSVGTGQSYNEQFF
.	.	TRBV6-5	TRBJ1-1	TGTGCCAGCAGTTACTCGAGAGGGAACACTGAAGCTTTCTTT	CASSYSRGNTEAFF
.	.	TRBV6-5	TRBJ1-4	TGTGCCAGCAGGAAAGGGGGGGCCGATCGAAAACTGTTTTTT	CASRKGGADRKLFF
.	.	TRBV7-9	TRBJ1-5	TGTGCCAGCAGCTTACAGGGTGGCAATCAGCCCCAGCATTTT	CASSLQGGNQPQHF
.	TRBD2	TRBV6-1	TRBJ2-5	TGTGCCAGCAGTTTCCGGACTAGCGGGAGGCGAGCCCAGTACTTC	CASSFRTSGRRAQYF
.	TRBD2	TRBV4-1	TRBJ2-3	TGCGCCAGCAGCCAAGTTTCCCTAGGACTAGCGGGCACAGATACGCAGTATTTT	CASSQVSLGLAGTDTQYF
once	.	TRBV4-1	TRBJ1-4	TGCGCCAGCAGCCCGGGCGGGGACCCTTTTAATGAAAAACTGTTTTTT	CASSPGGDPFNEKLFF
.	TRBD1	TRBV2	TRBJ2-7	TGTGCCAGCGACAGGGGCCTTAGCTCCTACGAGCAGTACTTC	CASDRGLSSYEQYF
few	TRBD1	TRBV5-6	TRBJ2-7	TGTGCCAGCAGCTCCCTACAGGGGGCATCCTACGAGCAGTACTTC	CASSSLQGASYEQYF
.	TRBD2	TRBV18	TRBJ2-1	TGTGCCAGCTCCCCGACTAGCGGGGCTTACAATGAGCAGTTCTTC	CASSPTSGAYNEQFF
.	.	TRBV5-1	TRBJ2-2	TGCGCCAGCAGCCCGCAAGGAGGGTTTGGGGAGCTGTTTTTT	CASSPQGGFGELFF
.	TRBD1	TRBV6-1	TRBJ1-2	TGTGCCAGCAGGACGACAGGGAAGGATGGCTACACCTTC	CASRTTGKDGYTF
.	TRBD1	TRBV7-6	TRBJ2-7	TGTGCCAGCAGCTTAAAGGGGGCCGATGCCGGCGGCGAGCAGTACTTC	CASSLKGADAGGEQYF
.	TRBD2	TRBV4-1	TRBJ2-3	TGCGCCAGCAGCCAATCCGGACTAGCGGGCACAGATACGCAGTATTTT	CASSQSGLAGTDTQYF
.	.	TRBV29-1	TRBJ2-4	TGCAGCGTCTGTCATGCGTCCCGGGGGAGCATTCAGTACTTC	CSVCHASRGSIQYF
.	.	TRBV6-5	TRBJ2-7	TGTGCCAGCAGTTACTCGCGACTAGGCAACTACGAGCAGTACTTC	CASSYSRLGNYEQYF